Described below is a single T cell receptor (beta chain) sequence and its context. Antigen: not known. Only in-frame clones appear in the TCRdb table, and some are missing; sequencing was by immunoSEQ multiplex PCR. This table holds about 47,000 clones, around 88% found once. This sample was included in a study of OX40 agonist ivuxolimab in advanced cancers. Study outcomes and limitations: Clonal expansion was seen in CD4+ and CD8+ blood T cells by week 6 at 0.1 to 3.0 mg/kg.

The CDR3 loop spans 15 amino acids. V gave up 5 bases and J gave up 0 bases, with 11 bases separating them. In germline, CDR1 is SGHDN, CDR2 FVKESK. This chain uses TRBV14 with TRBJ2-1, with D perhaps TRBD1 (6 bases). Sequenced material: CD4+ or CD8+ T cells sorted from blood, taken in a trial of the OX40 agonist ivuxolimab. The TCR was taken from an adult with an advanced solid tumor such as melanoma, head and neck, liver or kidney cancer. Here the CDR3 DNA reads TGTGCCAGCAGCGTCCAGGGGAGCTCCTACAATGAGCAGTTCTTC. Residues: CASSVQGSSYNEQFF.